This TCR beta chain was sequenced in a study of blood T cell repertoires in COVID-19. Study at large: In each case, the material was cDNA or gDNA derived from T cells, B-cell-depleted T cells, or PBMCs.

Germline V gives CDR1 LGHDT, CDR2 YNNKEL (reference sequence). Between the trimmed V and J ends, which lost 4 bases and 6 bases, there was a span of 13 bases. This CDR3 has 14 residues. Data came from immunoSEQ multiplex PCR; TCRdb stores just in-frame clones and leaves some out. The repertoire includes approximately 310,000 clones, 80% to 90% of them detected once, and under 2.5% sits in the top ten. Sequenced sample: PBMCs or T cells enriched from blood (not recorded which). The gene calls are TRBV3-1 (or the pseudogene TRBV3-2) and TRBJ1-5; D unresolved. The clonotype was recovered from a man younger than 45 who had recovered from COVID-19. The DNA for the CDR3 is TGTGCCAGCAGCCCGGCCAGACGGGGTCAGCCCCAGCATTTT. This translates into CASSPARRGQPQHF.